What follows describes a single T cell receptor (beta chain). Antigen specificity is unknown. These data come from a study of T cell repertoires in cytomegalovirus infection. Looking at the study overall: Both a matching HLA type and CMV infection were indicated by public TCR beta signatures.

TCRdb processed the reads anew with MiXCR; each CDR3 protein has one entry. Of under 90,000 distinct CDR3 sequences in the sample, around 21% were seen once. The germline gives CDR1 MNHEY, CDR2 SVGEGT. V shed 6 bases and J shed 1 base, with 15 bases lying between them. The CDR3 is 15 amino acids. Study-level points and caveats: Dominant in the ex vivo response were TCR beta clonotypes restricted by HLA-C and specific for CMV. Cumulated frequencies of public TCR beta families served to identify carriers of CMV plus the relevant HLA.

Sequencing was carried out using PBMCs, sequenced either directly or after in vitro stimulation (not recorded which). The rearrangement links TRBV6-2 or TRBV6-3 to TRBJ2-5, with D hard to call. This TCR was sampled from a human donor in good health (CMV status not recorded). Some clones in this sample may be carry-over from other donors' samples. The CDR3 loop reads CASSPRRTSQETQYF. The CDR3 DNA sequence: TGTGCCAGCAGCCCCCGCCGGACCAGCCAAGAGACCCAGTACTTC.